This T cell receptor (beta chain) originates from a study of T cell responses to AZD1222 COVID-19 vaccine. The assay was immunoSEQ multiplex PCR, and TCRdb's table has in-frame clones only and misses some. The sample lists around 150,000 clones, approximately 91% occurring once. The CDR3 has 15 amino acids. Germline assignment: CDR1 SGHNT and CDR2 YYREEE (reference sequence). Unmatched junction bases numbered 4, after V lost 3 bases and J lost 3 bases. Of note for this clone: Its cognate antigen is unknown.

Second doses were pooled across both intervals (about 4 or about 12 weeks). Overall study findings and caveats: Close to half of spike-specific TCRs reportedly recognize unmutated variant regions.

The V gene is TRBV5-4, the J gene TRBJ2-5, with 11 bases lining up with TRBD1. This clonotype originated in an adult who received the AZD1222 COVID-19 vaccine. The sequenced sample was peripheral blood, obtained 28 days after the second AZD1222 dose. CDR3 sequence (DNA): TGTGCCAGCAGCTCCCCGGGACAGGGGGAAGAGACCCAGTACTTC. It encodes CASSSPGQGEETQYF.